A selection of T cell receptor beta chains follows, all from one sample in a study of shared clonotypes between healthy human individuals. TCRdb's copy holds only in-frame clones and misses some; the assay was immunoSEQ multiplex PCR. This sample yields under 2.5 million clones, of which around 92% are seen a single time; 0.37% belongs to the top ten. The sequenced sample consisted of naive CD4+ T cells from PBMCs. Receptors were obtained from a man aged 18 to 35 in good health. Some clones in this sample may be carry-over from other donors' samples. The CDR3 runs from the conserved cysteine through the conserved F or W. Fields, in order: clone size, V gene, D gene, J gene, CDR3 protein, CDR3 DNA. The D gene is left open where the match is weak. Only part of the rows carry a size: once, few, many, or a class if the clone is expanded.

clone size: .
V gene: TRBV19
D gene: .
J gene: TRBJ2-2
CDR3 protein: CAHGTGRLGTGELFF
CDR3 DNA: TGTGCCCACGGGACTGGCCGTCTCGGCACCGGGGAGCTGTTTTTT

clone size: .
V gene: TRBV2
D gene: .
J gene: TRBJ1-3
CDR3 protein: CASNGQISGNTIYF
CDR3 DNA: TGTGCCAGCAACGGACAGATCTCTGGAAACACCATATATTTT

clone size: once
V gene: TRBV9
D gene: TRBD2
J gene: TRBJ2-2
CDR3 protein: CASSPSGVVTGELFF
CDR3 DNA: TGTGCCAGCAGTCCAAGCGGGGTCGTCACCGGGGAGCTGTTTTTT

clone size: few
V gene: TRBV20-1
D gene: .
J gene: TRBJ2-3
CDR3 protein: CSAEYDTQYF
CDR3 DNA: TGCAGTGCTGAGTACGATACGCAGTATTTT

clone size: .
V gene: TRBV15
D gene: .
J gene: TRBJ1-5
CDR3 protein: CATSRDLGTRRRQPQHF
CDR3 DNA: TGTGCCACCAGCAGAGATTTGGGGACCCGAAGGCGTCAGCCCCAGCATTTT

clone size: .
V gene: TRBV11-1
D gene: .
J gene: TRBJ2-1
CDR3 protein: CASSLDRVFSNEQFF
CDR3 DNA: TGTGCCAGCAGCTTAGACAGGGTTTTTTCCAATGAGCAGTTCTTC

clone size: .
V gene: TRBV29-1
D gene: .
J gene: TRBJ1-4
CDR3 protein: CSVRSQREGFGPNGNEKLFF
CDR3 DNA: TGCAGCGTTCGTTCACAACGGGAGGGGTTTGGGCCCAACGGTAATGAAAAACTGTTTTTT

clone size: .
V gene: TRBV7-2
D gene: .
J gene: TRBJ1-5
CDR3 protein: CASSPRREPQHF
CDR3 DNA: TGTGCCAGCAGCCCAAGGCGGGAGCCCCAGCATTTT

clone size: .
V gene: TRBV28
D gene: TRBD2
J gene: TRBJ2-7
CDR3 protein: CASSSPGTSGTYEQYF
CDR3 DNA: TGTGCCAGCAGTTCCCCTGGGACTAGCGGGACCTACGAGCAGTACTTC

clone size: .
V gene: TRBV6-5
D gene: TRBD2
J gene: TRBJ2-1
CDR3 protein: CASRGGGYNEQFF
CDR3 DNA: TGTGCCAGCAGAGGCGGGGGATACAATGAGCAGTTCTTC

clone size: .
V gene: TRBV7-2
D gene: .
J gene: TRBJ1-2
CDR3 protein: CASSPHGESYGYTF
CDR3 DNA: TGTGCCAGCAGCCCCCACGGAGAGTCCTATGGCTACACCTTC

clone size: .
V gene: TRBV19
D gene: .
J gene: TRBJ2-5
CDR3 protein: CASSETSRETQYF
CDR3 DNA: TGTGCCAGTAGTGAGACTAGTCGTGAGACCCAGTACTTC

clone size: .
V gene: TRBV11-1
D gene: TRBD1
J gene: TRBJ1-1
CDR3 protein: CASSHDPGQGNTEAFF
CDR3 DNA: TGTGCCAGCAGCCACGACCCCGGACAGGGGAACACTGAAGCTTTCTTT

clone size: .
V gene: TRBV19
D gene: .
J gene: TRBJ1-1
CDR3 protein: CASSPWGAEAFF
CDR3 DNA: TGTGCCAGTAGCCCGTGGGGGGCTGAAGCTTTCTTT

clone size: .
V gene: TRBV15
D gene: TRBD1
J gene: TRBJ1-2
CDR3 protein: CATSRERNRGNYGYTF
CDR3 DNA: TGTGCCACCAGCAGAGAACGGAACAGGGGGAACTATGGCTACACCTTC

clone size: .
V gene: TRBV6-5
D gene: .
J gene: TRBJ2-5
CDR3 protein: CASSRNKVYQETQYF
CDR3 DNA: TGTGCCAGCAGCAGAAATAAGGTTTACCAAGAGACCCAGTACTTC

clone size: once
V gene: TRBV6-5
D gene: TRBD1
J gene: TRBJ1-2
CDR3 protein: CASSYDRGLSLYTF
CDR3 DNA: TGTGCCAGCAGTTACGACAGGGGGCTTTCTCTCTACACCTTC

clone size: .
V gene: TRBV6-5
D gene: .
J gene: TRBJ2-3
CDR3 protein: CASRGPTMDTQYF
CDR3 DNA: TGTGCCAGCAGGGGCCCCACGATGGATACGCAGTATTTT

clone size: .
V gene: TRBV6-6
D gene: .
J gene: TRBJ1-5
CDR3 protein: CASSRGRENQPQHF
CDR3 DNA: TGTGCCAGCAGTCGGGGCAGGGAAAATCAGCCCCAGCATTTT

clone size: .
V gene: TRBV27
D gene: .
J gene: TRBJ2-6
CDR3 protein: CASSPRKGSGANVLTF
CDR3 DNA: TGTGCCAGCAGTCCCAGAAAGGGGAGTGGGGCCAACGTCCTGACTTTC

clone size: .
V gene: TRBV2
D gene: .
J gene: TRBJ2-7
CDR3 protein: CASSLLMNSYEQYF
CDR3 DNA: TGTGCCAGCAGTTTACTCATGAACTCCTACGAGCAGTACTTC

clone size: few
V gene: TRBV11-2
D gene: TRBD1
J gene: TRBJ1-5
CDR3 protein: CASRPRTGGIRQPQHF
CDR3 DNA: TGTGCCAGCAGACCTCGGACAGGGGGGATCCGTCAGCCCCAGCATTTT